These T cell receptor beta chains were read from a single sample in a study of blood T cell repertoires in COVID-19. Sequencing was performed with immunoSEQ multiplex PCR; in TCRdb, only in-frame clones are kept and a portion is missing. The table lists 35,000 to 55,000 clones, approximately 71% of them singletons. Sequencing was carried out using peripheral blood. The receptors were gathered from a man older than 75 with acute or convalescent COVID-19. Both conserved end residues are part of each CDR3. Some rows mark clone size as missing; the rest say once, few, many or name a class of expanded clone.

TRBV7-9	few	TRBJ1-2	CASSSNLRGQPYGYTF
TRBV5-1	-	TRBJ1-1	CASSLGTRGQGTEAFF
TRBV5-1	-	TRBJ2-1	CASSLSGGPGNNEQFF
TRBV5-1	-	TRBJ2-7	CASRSPADGGSGEYEQYF
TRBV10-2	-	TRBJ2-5	CASSESSLFVAFGRRSPETQYF
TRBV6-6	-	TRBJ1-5	CASSTGGGKNQPQHF
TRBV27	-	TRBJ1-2	CASSPHSESSYGYTF
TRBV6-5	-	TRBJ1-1	CASSFRDRGRAFF
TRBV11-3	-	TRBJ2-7	CASSLWASGGAFEQYF
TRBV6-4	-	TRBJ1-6	CASSAETGGNSPLHF
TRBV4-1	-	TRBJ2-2	CASSQDSGINTGELFF
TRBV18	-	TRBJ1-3	CASSYGQGENTIYF
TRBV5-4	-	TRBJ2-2	CASSQGTSNTGELFF
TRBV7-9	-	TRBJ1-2	CASSLDLGGYTF
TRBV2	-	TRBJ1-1	CASRQVNTEAFF
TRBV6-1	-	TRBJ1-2	CASSEPREGHRRRGGYTF
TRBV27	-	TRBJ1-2	CASSLSKGRDYGYTF
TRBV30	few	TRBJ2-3	CAWHGSSGDRTGTDTQYF
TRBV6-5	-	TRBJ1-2	CASSSQGLGYTF
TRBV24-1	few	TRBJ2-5	CATSAKTGAETQYF
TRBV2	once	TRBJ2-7	CASRATGQDYEQYF
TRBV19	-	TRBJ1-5	CASSPREGVSQPQHF
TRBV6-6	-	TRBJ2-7	CASNGGGPWEQYF
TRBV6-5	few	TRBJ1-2	CASSYDRVNYGYTF
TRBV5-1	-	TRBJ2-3	CASSLAQGAGDTQYF
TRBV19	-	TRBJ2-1	CASSPPGLAGGTGEQFF
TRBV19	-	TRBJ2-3	CASSMRAQADTQYF
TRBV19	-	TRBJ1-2	CASRVLALPEGYTF
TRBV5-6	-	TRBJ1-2	CASSLAPAAANYGYTF
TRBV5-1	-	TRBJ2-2	CASSLTSRGTGELFF
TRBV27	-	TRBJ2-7	CASSLLAGDYYEQYF
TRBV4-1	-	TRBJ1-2	CASSQDTDGIHYGYTF
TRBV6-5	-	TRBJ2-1	CASSSVGTSIKNEQFF
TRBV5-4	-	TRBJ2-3	CASSPPGADTQYF
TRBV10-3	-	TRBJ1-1	CAITETVAENTEAFF
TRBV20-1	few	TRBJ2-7	CSASLPTTSGSYYEQYF
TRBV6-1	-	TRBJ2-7	CASSEALGGLSGEQYF
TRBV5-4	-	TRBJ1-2	CASSLVGQHYGYTF
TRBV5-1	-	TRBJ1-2	CASSLEQGDYGYTF
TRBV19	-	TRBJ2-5	CASSRLADQETQYF
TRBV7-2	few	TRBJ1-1	CASSPQLGQGEAFF
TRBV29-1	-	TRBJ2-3	CSVEAGQGTDTQYF
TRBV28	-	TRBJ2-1	CASSSGTGVNEQFF
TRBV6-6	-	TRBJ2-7	CASTPRVGTRSYEQYF
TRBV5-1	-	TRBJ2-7	CASSPSTGNYEQYF